What follows are 26 T cell receptor beta chains derived from one specimen sequenced in a study of T-cell memory formation after mild COVID-19. TCRdb reprocessed the 5' RACE reads with MiXCR, giving one entry per CDR3 protein. The sample holds hundreds of thousands of distinct CDR3 sequences; 15% to 20% are singletons and the top ten take just over 8%. Sample: PBMCs or a T cell subset sorted from them (not recorded which). These TCRs come from an adult woman who had mild COVID-19 (a few samples of this study predate the infection). Cell type and time point are not known.

The V call is TRBV14, the J call TRBJ1-3; no clear D. The length of the CDR3 is 14 residues. V was shortened by 4 bases and J by 9 bases, with 16 bases between the two germline ends. In germline, CDR1 is SGHDN, CDR2 FVKESK. This chain's CDR3 is CASSPQSPFGTIYF. The CDR3 DNA follows: TGTGCCAGCAGCCCTCAGAGTCCCTTCGGCACCATATATTTT.

The rearrangement uses TRBV20-1 and TRBJ2-1; TRBD1 might be the D (6 bases). Trimming stripped 3 bases from V and 4 bases from J, with 13 bases between. The CDR3 contains 14 residues. Germline V gene data show CDR1 as DFQATT and CDR2 as SNEGSKA (reference sequence). The CDR3 protein is CSARSRDIYNEQFF. CDR3 in DNA: TGCAGTGCTAGGTCCCGGGACATTTACAATGAGCAGTTCTTC.

The chain has TRBV7-9 and TRBJ2-1; 9 bases map to TRBD2. Unmatched junction bases numbered 7, after V lost 4 bases and J lost 9 bases. Germline CDR1 and CDR2: SEHNR and FQNEAQ (reference sequence). The CDR3 has 14 amino acids. CDR3 protein: CASSSAGLAGEQFF. The CDR3 DNA reads as TGTGCCAGCAGCTCAGCGGGACTAGCCGGTGAGCAGTTCTTC.

V and J are TRBV7-9 and TRBJ2-1; 7 bases align to TRBD1. V trimming: 8 bases; J trimming: 4 bases; junction bases outside the gene matches: 11. Germline V CDR1 and CDR2: SEHNR, FQNEAQ (reference sequence). CDR3 length: 15 amino acids. The CDR3 DNA reads TGTGCCAGCTCAGCCCGGGACAGAGCGTACAATGAGCAGTTCTTC. Its protein product is CASSARDRAYNEQFF.

The gene calls are TRBV2 and TRBJ1-6; perhaps TRBD1 as D (6 bases). Germline V gives CDR1 SNHLY, CDR2 FYNNEI. Trimming left V 6 bases short and J 9 bases short, with 18 bases between. The CDR3 length is 15 residues. CDR3 DNA sequence: TGTGCCAGCAGCACCGATGGGGGGGCGGGTTCACCCCTCCACTTT. It encodes CASSTDGGAGSPLHF.

Only a few counts were recorded for this clonotype. The V call is TRBV10-3, the J call TRBJ2-5; the match to TRBD2 covers 11 bases. Trimming removed 3 bases from V and 4 bases from J; junction bases left unmatched: 7. Germline CDR1 is ENHRY and CDR2 is SYGVKD. This CDR3 is built from 16 residues. In nucleotides, the CDR3 is TGTGCCATCAGTGATTGGACTAGCGGGTACCCAGAGACCCAGTACTTC. This translates into CAISDWTSGYPETQYF.

This sequence joins TRBV12-3 or TRBV12-4 and TRBJ1-3; D uncertain. Trimming took off 6 bases at V and 4 bases at J, with 19 bases between the two ends. The CDR3 is 16 amino acids. This CDR3 reads CASRKRRPSLGNTIYF. The CDR3 coding sequence is TGTGCCAGCAGAAAACGACGGCCGAGCCTCGGAAACACCATATATTTT.

This clonotype showed up just a few times. The chain has TRBV11-2 and TRBJ1-1; the D is unclear. This CDR3 region has 14 residues. The V gene lost 3 bases and the J gene lost 2 bases, with 10 bases spanning the gap. Per the germline V gene, CDR1 is SGHAT and CDR2 is FQNNGV. CDR3 amino acids: CASSFLAENTEAFF. Written as DNA, the CDR3 is TGTGCCAGCAGCTTCCTCGCAGAAAACACTGAAGCTTTCTTT. Filled out from reference TRBV11-2 and TRBJ1-1, the complete variable domain reads EAGVAQSPRYKIIEKRQSVAFWCNPISGHATLYWYQQILGQGPKLLIQFQNNGVVDDSQLPKDRFSAERLKGVDSTLKIQPAKLEDSAVYLCASSFLAENTEAFFGQGTRLTVV.

A few counts support this clonotype. V usage is TRBV7-2 and J usage is TRBJ2-2, with unresolved D. The CDR3 spans 13 residues. Germline assignment: CDR1 SGHTA and CDR2 FQGNSA. Trimming took 5 bases from V and 2 from J, leaving 6 bases between them. As DNA, the CDR3 is TGTGCCAGCAGCCTCTTCAACACCGGGGAGCTGTTTTTT. Its protein is CASSLFNTGELFF.

V usage is TRBV7-2 and J usage is TRBJ2-3; maybe TRBD2 (7 bases). Germline CDR1 SGHTA, CDR2 FQGNSA. Trimming took 4 bases from V and 5 from J, leaving 22 bases between them. CDR3 length: 17 residues. The CDR3 loop reads CASSSRPGGAVQDTQYF. For the CDR3, the DNA is TGTGCCAGCAGCTCCCGGCCGGGGGGCGCGGTCCAAGATACGCAGTATTTT.

In the case of this clonotype: A read error may be the cause here, since a much bigger clone is one base away. The V call is TRBV12-3 or TRBV12-4, the J call TRBJ2-1; D not certain. The CDR3 has 12 amino acids. CDR3 region: CGSSPRPNEQFF. Here the CDR3 DNA reads TGTGGCAGCAGTCCGCGGCCTAATGAGCAGTTCTTC.

This clonotype has more than one count but fewer than ten. This chain links TRBV7-6 with TRBJ2-1, with D possibly being TRBD1 or TRBD2 (5 bases each). The V gene's germline CDR1 is SGHVS and CDR2 FNYEAQ. This CDR3 has 16 residues. Deletions cut 4 bases from V and 2 bases from J, with 15 bases between. This chain's CDR3 is CASSSDRDVTYNEQFF. Here the CDR3 DNA reads TGTGCCAGCAGCTCGGACCGGGACGTGACCTACAATGAGCAGTTCTTC.

The chain uses TRBV2 and TRBJ2-7; 15 bases fit TRBD2. The CDR3 has 16 residues. Germline loops: CDR1 SNHLY, CDR2 FYNNEI. V gave up 1 base and J gave up 6 bases; unmatched junction bases: 4. The CDR3 protein is CASSEVGLAGGGEQYF. The CDR3 bases are TGTGCCAGCAGTGAAGTGGGACTAGCGGGAGGCGGCGAGCAGTACTTC. Full variable domain (missing parts from reference TRBV2 and TRBJ2-7): EPEVTQTPSHQVTQMGQEVILRCVPISNHLYFYWYRQILGQKVEFLVSFYNNEISEKSEIFDDQFSVERPDGSNFTLKIRSTKLEDSAMYFCASSEVGLAGGGEQYFGPGTRLTVT.

This chain connects TRBV27 to TRBJ1-6; 8 bases match TRBD1. The CDR3 covers 13 residues. Germline V gives CDR1 MNHEY, CDR2 SMNVEV (reference sequence). J lost 8 bases, V lost 5 bases, and 2 bases had no gene match. The CDR3 nucleotides read TGTGCCAGCAGTGTCAGGGGGCATTCACCCCTCCACTTT. Protein: CASSVRGHSPLHF.

The chain combines TRBV9 with TRBJ1-4; perhaps TRBD1 as D (6 bases). The CDR3 extends over 15 amino acids. V lost 4 bases and J 8 bases, leaving 18 bases between the germline ends. CDR1 is SGDLS, CDR2 YYNGEE, per germline. The CDR3 sequence: CASSQMGGFNEKLFF. The DNA for the CDR3 is TGTGCCAGCAGCCAGATGGGGGGCTTTAACGAAAAACTGTTTTTT.

This clonotype came up a few times. The chain links TRBV9 to TRBJ2-4; TRBD1 agrees at 7 bases. The CDR3 loop spans 17 amino acids. Germline V gene lookup returns CDR1 SGDLS and CDR2 YYNGEE. V dropped 4 bases and J dropped 0; count of bases not matched to a gene: 10. The CDR3 region has the DNA TGTGCCAGCAGCTTGGGACAGAAATTTCTAGCCAAAAACATTCAGTACTTC. It translates to CASSLGQKFLAKNIQYF.

The rearrangement links TRBV7-9 to TRBJ2-1, with TRBD2 matching over 14 bases. The CDR3 consists of 17 residues. Germline-derived CDR1 and CDR2 are SEHNR and FQNEAQ (reference sequence). V lost 5 bases to trimming and J lost 4 bases; unmatched junction nucleotides: 7. The chain's CDR3 is CASSETSGRATYNEQFF. For the CDR3, the DNA is TGTGCCAGCAGCGAGACTAGCGGGAGGGCCACGTACAATGAGCAGTTCTTC.

V and J are TRBV19 and TRBJ2-3; a weak D match, TRBD2 (5 bases). Germline V lookup: CDR1 LNHDA, CDR2 SQIVND (reference sequence). Trimming stripped 1 base from V and 2 bases from J, with 10 bases between. CDR3 size: 15 residues. CDR3 region: CASSIGGILTDTQYF. For the CDR3, the DNA is TGTGCCAGTAGTATAGGAGGGATCCTCACAGATACGCAGTATTTT.

This clonotype was detected many times. The chain joins TRBV7-6 to TRBJ2-1; the D gene is possibly TRBD1 (5 bases). Germline V gene lookup returns CDR1 SGHVS and CDR2 FNYEAQ. Trimming took 0 bases from V and 6 from J, leaving 12 bases between them. The CDR3 has 15 residues. CDR3 protein: CASSLAGALVNEQFF. The CDR3 DNA follows: TGTGCCAGCAGCTTAGCTGGGGCGCTTGTCAATGAGCAGTTCTTC.

This chain joins TRBV28 and TRBJ2-2, with D possibly TRBD1 on 7 matching bases. The V and J ends lost 2 bases and 0 bases respectively, with 16 bases between them. CDR1 MDHEN and CDR2 SYDVKM come from the germline V gene. This CDR3 spans 18 amino acids. The CDR3 DNA follows: TGTGCCAGCAGTTTAGGGGGGTGGGACAGCCCGAACACCGGGGAGCTGTTTTTT. It yields the protein CASSLGGWDSPNTGELFF.

This clonotype was detected ten times or more. An end of the junction does not agree with germline; a read error may underlie this. In DNA, the CDR3 is TGTGCCAGCAGCTTAGTCGGACAGGGATCCTACGAGCAGTACTTC. Translated, it gives CASSLVGQGSYEQYF. This chain uses TRBV5-1 with TRBJ2-7; TRBD1 aligns across 8 bases. This CDR3 is built from 15 residues. CDR1 is SGHRS and CDR2 is YFSETQ in the germline V gene.

The chain couples TRBV27 to TRBJ2-5, with 11 positions matching TRBD2. The CDR3 contains 16 residues. The germline CDR1 and CDR2 sequences are MNHEY and SMNVEV (reference sequence). After removal of 7 bases from V and 5 bases from J, the junction contained 12 bases not matched to a gene. The CDR3 protein is CASMTYSGGARETQYF. The CDR3 coding sequence is TGTGCCAGCATGACCTATAGCGGGGGGGCCCGGGAGACCCAGTACTTC.

There are many counts of this clonotype. This sequence joins TRBV5-1 and TRBJ1-5; no firm D call. The CDR3 loop spans 19 amino acids. Trimming took off 0 bases at V and 0 bases at J, with 19 bases between the two ends. Germline V CDR1 and CDR2: SGHRS, YFSETQ. The CDR3 protein is CASSLGPRTGFYSNQPQHF. The DNA for the CDR3 is TGCGCCAGCAGCTTGGGCCCCCGGACGGGGTTTTATAGCAATCAGCCCCAGCATTTT. Together with reference TRBV5-1 and TRBJ1-5, the CDR3 gives the full variable domain: KAGVTQTPRYLIKTRGQQVTLSCSPISGHRSVSWYQQTPGQGLQFLFEYFSETQRNKGNFPGRFSGRQFSNSRSEMNVSTLELGDSALYLCASSLGPRTGFYSNQPQHFGDGTRLSIL.

There are a few counts of this clonotype. The chain couples TRBV7-9 to TRBJ2-7; D is uncertain. The CDR3 has 18 residues. V gave up 1 base and J gave up 3 bases, with 22 bases separating them. CDR1 and CDR2 from the germline V gene are SEHNR and FQNEAQ (reference sequence). CDR3 coding DNA: TGTGCCAGCAGCTTAGTTGCAGCTAGGGATTCTCCGAACTACGAGCAGTACTTC. Translation: CASSLVAARDSPNYEQYF.

This clonotype has a handful of counts. The chain carries TRBV20-1 and TRBJ1-1; no firm D call. Germline V CDR1 and CDR2: DFQATT, SNEGSKA (reference sequence). The CDR3 consists of 12 residues. V was clipped by 2 bases and J by 1 base, with 5 bases between them. CDR3: CSARSGNTEAFF. The CDR3 bases are TGCAGTGCTAGAAGCGGGAACACTGAAGCTTTCTTT.

V usage is TRBV4-3 and J usage is TRBJ2-7; D perhaps matches TRBD2 (6 bases). CDR1 is LGHNA and CDR2 is YSLEER in the germline V gene. The CDR3 extends over 15 amino acids. V lost 3 bases and J 0 bases, leaving 12 bases between the germline ends. CDR3 nucleotide sequence: TGCGCCAGCAGCCAGACTAGAAGCGGCTCCTACGAGCAGTACTTC. The encoded protein is CASSQTRSGSYEQYF.